A single sample gave rise to the 20 T cell receptor beta chains below, sequenced in a study of CD8+ T cells in alopecia areata. Following RNA extraction, reverse transcription yielded cDNA that acted as the sequencing template. The assay was immunoSEQ multiplex PCR, and TCRdb's table has in-frame clones only and misses some. The sample contains over 120,000 clones, around 58% of which appear only once. The source material was CD4+ T cells sorted from blood, sampled at week 0. Source of these receptors: a human donor with alopecia areata.

This clone was recorded a few times. V is TRBV4-3 and J is TRBJ2-3, with a weak D call TRBD2 (5 bases). The CDR3 is made up of 14 amino acids. CDR1 and CDR2 (germline): LGHNA, YSLEER. V lost 4 bases, J lost 2 bases, and 10 bases lay in between. The CDR3 protein is CASSLAPNTDTQYF. The DNA for the CDR3 is TGCGCCAGCAGCCTAGCGCCAAACACAGATACGCAGTATTTT.

The chain joins TRBV7-2 to TRBJ1-1, with 7 bases that match TRBD1. J lost 10 bases, V lost 2 bases, and 13 bases had no gene match. The germline V gene has CDR1 SGHTA and CDR2 FQGNSA. The CDR3 extends over 15 amino acids. Here the CDR3 reads CASSLNTGALGGAFF. The CDR3 nucleotides are TGTGCCAGCAGCTTAAATACAGGGGCCCTCGGAGGAGCTTTCTTT.

The chain recombines TRBV25-1 with TRBJ1-2; 7 nucleotides agree with TRBD1. V shed 3 bases and J 4 bases; nucleotides not matched to a gene: 5. This CDR3 is 14 amino acids long. From germline, CDR1 is MGHDK and CDR2 SYGVNS. The CDR3 DNA reads as TGTGCCAGCAGTGACGACAGGGAATCCTATGGCTACACCTTC. As protein: CASSDDRESYGYTF.

The chain couples TRBV29-1 to TRBJ2-1; D remains unclear. Trimming pared 0 bases from V and 7 bases from J, leaving 7 bases between. Germline V lookup: CDR1 SQVTM, CDR2 ANQGSEA. The CDR3 runs to 12 residues. Here the CDR3 DNA reads TGCAGCGTTGAAGAGGGTTGGAATGAGCAGTTCTTC. It yields the protein CSVEEGWNEQFF.

The rearrangement uses TRBV2 and TRBJ2-7; D gene uncertain. Between the trimmed V and J ends, which lost 6 bases and 4 bases, there was a span of 16 bases. CDR1 is SNHLY, CDR2 FYNNEI, per germline. This CDR3 is 14 amino acids long. CDR3 residues: CASRLGKGVYEQYF. The DNA of the CDR3 is TGTGCCAGCAGGTTGGGAAAGGGCGTGTACGAGCAGTACTTC.

The J gene is TRBJ2-3, the V gene TRBV5-1; TRBD2 matches at 7 bases. V lost 5 bases to trimming and J lost 6 bases; unmatched junction nucleotides: 12. The CDR3 length is 15 residues. Germline lookup yields CDR1 SGHRS and CDR2 YFSETQ. The CDR3 sequence is CASRLAGELRDTQYF. The CDR3 DNA reads TGCGCCAGCAGACTCGCGGGAGAATTGAGGGATACGCAGTATTTT.

The gene calls are TRBV10-3 and TRBJ2-5, with D possibly being TRBD2 (5 bases). The CDR3 totals 13 residues. Trimming removed 4 bases from V and 3 bases from J, with 9 bases in between. Germline-derived CDR1 and CDR2 are ENHRY and SYGVKD. CDR3 sequence reads: CAISGPGKETQYF. The CDR3 DNA sequence: TGTGCCATCAGTGGCCCGGGGAAAGAGACCCAGTACTTC.

This clone was seen more than once but under ten times. The chain combines TRBV29-1 with TRBJ2-7; perhaps TRBD1 as D (6 bases). Germline V gene lookup returns CDR1 SQVTM and CDR2 ANQGSEA. This CDR3 is 14 amino acids long. V was clipped by 6 bases and J by 4 bases, with 19 bases between them. The CDR3 loop is CSVVLPTGQYEQYF. The CDR3 DNA reads TGCAGCGTCGTCCTCCCTACAGGGCAGTACGAGCAGTACTTC.

This chain links TRBV10-3 with TRBJ2-1, with 8 bases aligning to TRBD1. The CDR3 covers 14 residues. V gave up 3 bases and J gave up 7 bases; unmatched junction bases: 5. In germline, CDR1 is ENHRY, CDR2 SYGVKD. The CDR3 sequence is CAISDGQGGNEQFF. CDR3 DNA: TGTGCCATCAGTGACGGACAGGGCGGGAATGAGCAGTTCTTC.

This clone is a singleton in its sample. V gene TRBV19 combines with J gene TRBJ2-5; tentatively, D is TRBD1 (5 bases). The CDR3 totals 14 residues. CDR1 is LNHDA and CDR2 is SQIVND in the germline V gene (reference sequence). V was pared by 10 bases and J by 5 bases, with 20 bases between. This CDR3 reads CATAKQGTWETQYF. The CDR3 DNA follows: TGTGCCACCGCGAAGCAGGGTACTTGGGAGACCCAGTACTTC.

As for this clone: Other nucleotide sequences in the sample specify the same CDR3. This chain joins TRBV4-2 and TRBJ2-3; TRBD1 matches 7 bases. Germline V gives CDR1 LGHNA, CDR2 YNFKEQ. Germline trimming cut 0 bases from V and 6 bases from J; bases unmatched to any gene: 3. CDR3 length equals 14 residues. Written as DNA, the CDR3 is TGTGCCAGCAGCCAAGAAGCCAGGGGGGATACGCAGTATTTT. Amino acid sequence: CASSQEARGDTQYF.

In its sample, this clone was seen a few times. The CDR3 here is CASSSRGSIEQYF. The DNA of the CDR3 is TGTGCCAGTAGTAGCAGGGGATCGATCGAGCAGTACTTC. This chain uses TRBV19 with TRBJ2-7; weak D call: TRBD1 (6 bases). This CDR3 is 13 amino acids long. Per germline, CDR1 LNHDA and CDR2 SQIVND (reference sequence). Trimming stripped 4 bases from V and 6 bases from J, with 13 bases between.

There are a few counts of this clone. The V call is TRBV4-1, the J call TRBJ1-2; 7 nucleotides line up with TRBD1. The CDR3 totals 15 residues. Germline V gene lookup returns CDR1 MGHRA and CDR2 YSYEKL. V gave up 4 bases and J gave up 7 bases; unmatched junction bases: 12. The DNA for the CDR3 is TGCGCCAGCAGCCGACAGGGCAGGGCACAAGGTGGCTACACCTTC. This encodes CASSRQGRAQGGYTF.

This chain joins TRBV30 and TRBJ1-6, with D perhaps matching TRBD1 (5 bases). Germline V gene sequence: CDR1 GTSNPN, CDR2 SVGIG (reference sequence). Trimming took off 3 bases at V and 10 bases at J, with 16 bases between the two ends. The CDR3 has 14 residues. The DNA for the CDR3 is TGTGCCTGGAGCAGGGACTCGGGCAGCTCACCCCTCCACTTT. It specifies CAWSRDSGSSPLHF.

The V call is TRBV5-1, the J call TRBJ1-2, with a possible D match to TRBD1 (6 bases). This CDR3 comprises 13 residues. The germline CDR1 and CDR2 sequences are SGHRS and YFSETQ. V was pared by 4 bases and J by 0 bases, with 7 bases between. The CDR3 bases are TGCGCCAGCAGCGGACAGACTAACTATGGCTACACCTTC. It specifies CASSGQTNYGYTF.

This clone has a handful of counts. V and J are TRBV29-1 and TRBJ1-2, with a possible D match to TRBD1 (5 bases). The CDR3 totals 14 residues. V was trimmed by 5 bases and J by 4 bases, leaving 17 bases between them. CDR1 SQVTM and CDR2 ANQGSEA come from the germline V gene. The CDR3 region has the DNA TGCAGCGTTCCCGGCGGTGGGGACTCCTATGGCTACACCTTC. It translates to CSVPGGGDSYGYTF.

This sequence joins TRBV9 and TRBJ2-4, with D perhaps matching TRBD2 (5 bases). Trimming left V 1 base short and J 0 bases short, with 11 bases between. CDR1 and CDR2 (germline): SGDLS, YYNGEE. The CDR3 spans 16 residues. The DNA for the CDR3 is TGTGCCAGCAGCGTACACGGAGGAATAGCCAAAAACATTCAGTACTTC. Translated: CASSVHGGIAKNIQYF.

The gene calls are TRBV18 and TRBJ2-5; maybe TRBD2 (7 bases). The germline V gene has CDR1 KGHSH and CDR2 LQKENI. CDR3 size: 14 residues. Trimming took off 4 bases at V and 1 base at J, with 10 bases between the two ends. The CDR3 spells CASSHREGQETQYF. CDR3 DNA sequence: TGTGCCAGCTCACACAGGGAGGGCCAAGAGACCCAGTACTTC.

This clone turned up a few times. The J gene is TRBJ1-1, the V gene TRBV7-2, with D uncertain. Germline CDR1 reads SGHTA; CDR2 reads FQGNSA. V was pared by 7 bases and J by 3 bases, with 9 bases between. The CDR3 consists of 12 residues. The CDR3 protein is CASTPLHTEAFF. The CDR3 nucleotides are TGTGCCAGCACCCCACTACACACTGAAGCTTTCTTT.

V is TRBV27 and J is TRBJ2-1; 15 bases are a match to TRBD2. The junction had 2 bases not matched to a gene; V was cut back by 3 bases and J by 8 bases. This CDR3 has 15 residues. Per germline, CDR1 MNHEY and CDR2 SMNVEV (reference sequence). The CDR3 DNA follows: TGTGCCAGCAGTTTGGGACTAGCGGGGGGACATGAGCAGTTCTTC. Its translation: CASSLGLAGGHEQFF.